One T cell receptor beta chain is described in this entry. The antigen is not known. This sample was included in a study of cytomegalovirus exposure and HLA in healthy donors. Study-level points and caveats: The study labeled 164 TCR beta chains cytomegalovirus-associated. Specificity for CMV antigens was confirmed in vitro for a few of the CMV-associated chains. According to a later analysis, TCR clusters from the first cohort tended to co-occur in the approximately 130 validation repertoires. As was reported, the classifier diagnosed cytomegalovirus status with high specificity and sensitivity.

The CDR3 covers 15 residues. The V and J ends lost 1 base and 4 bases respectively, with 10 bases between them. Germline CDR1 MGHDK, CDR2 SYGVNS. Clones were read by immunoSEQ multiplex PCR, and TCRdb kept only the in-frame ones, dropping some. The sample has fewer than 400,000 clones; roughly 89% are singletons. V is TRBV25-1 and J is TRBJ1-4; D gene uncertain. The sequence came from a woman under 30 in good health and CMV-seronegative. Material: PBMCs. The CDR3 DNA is TGTGCCAGCAGTGAATTATCACAGTATAATGAAAAACTGTTTTTT. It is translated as CASSELSQYNEKLFF.